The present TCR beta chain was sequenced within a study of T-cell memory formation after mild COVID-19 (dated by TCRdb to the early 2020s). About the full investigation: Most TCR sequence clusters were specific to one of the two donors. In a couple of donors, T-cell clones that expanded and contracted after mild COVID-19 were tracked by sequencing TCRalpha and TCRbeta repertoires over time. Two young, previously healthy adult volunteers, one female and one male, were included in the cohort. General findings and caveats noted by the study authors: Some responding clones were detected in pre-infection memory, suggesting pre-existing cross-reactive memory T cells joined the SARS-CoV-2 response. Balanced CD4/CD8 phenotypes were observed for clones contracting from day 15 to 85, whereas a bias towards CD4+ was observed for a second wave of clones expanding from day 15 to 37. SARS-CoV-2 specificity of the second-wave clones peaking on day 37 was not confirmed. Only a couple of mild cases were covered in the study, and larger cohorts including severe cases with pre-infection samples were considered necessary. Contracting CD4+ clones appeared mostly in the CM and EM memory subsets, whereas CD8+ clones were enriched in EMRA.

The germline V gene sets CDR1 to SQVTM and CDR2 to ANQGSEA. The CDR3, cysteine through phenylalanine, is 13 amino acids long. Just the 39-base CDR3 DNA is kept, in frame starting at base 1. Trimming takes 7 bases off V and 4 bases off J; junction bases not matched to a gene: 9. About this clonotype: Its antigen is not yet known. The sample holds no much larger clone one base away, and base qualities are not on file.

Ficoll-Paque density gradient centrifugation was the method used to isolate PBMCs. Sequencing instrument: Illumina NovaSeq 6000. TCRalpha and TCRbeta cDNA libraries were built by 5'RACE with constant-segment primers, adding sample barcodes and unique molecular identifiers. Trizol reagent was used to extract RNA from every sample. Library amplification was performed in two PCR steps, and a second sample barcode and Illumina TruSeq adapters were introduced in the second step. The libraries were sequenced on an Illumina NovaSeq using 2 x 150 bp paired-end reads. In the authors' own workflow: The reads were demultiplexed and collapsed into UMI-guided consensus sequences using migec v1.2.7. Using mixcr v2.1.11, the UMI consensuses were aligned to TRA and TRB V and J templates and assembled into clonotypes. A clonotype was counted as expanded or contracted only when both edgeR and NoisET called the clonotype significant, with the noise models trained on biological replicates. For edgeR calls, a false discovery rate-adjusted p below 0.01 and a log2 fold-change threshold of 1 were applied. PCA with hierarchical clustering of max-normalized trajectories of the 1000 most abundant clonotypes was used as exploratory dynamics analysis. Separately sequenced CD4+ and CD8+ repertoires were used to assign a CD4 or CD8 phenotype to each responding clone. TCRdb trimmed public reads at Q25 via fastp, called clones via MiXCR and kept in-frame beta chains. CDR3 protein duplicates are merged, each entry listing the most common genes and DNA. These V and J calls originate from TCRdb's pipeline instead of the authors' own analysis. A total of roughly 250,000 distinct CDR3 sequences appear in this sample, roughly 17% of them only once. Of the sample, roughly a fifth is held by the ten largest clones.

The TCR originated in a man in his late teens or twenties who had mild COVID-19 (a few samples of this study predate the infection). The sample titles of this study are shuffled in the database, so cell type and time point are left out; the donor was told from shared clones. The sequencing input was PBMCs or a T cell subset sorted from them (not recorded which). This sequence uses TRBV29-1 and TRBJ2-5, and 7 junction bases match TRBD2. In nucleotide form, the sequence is TGCAGCGCTTCGAGCGGGGCTCGAGAGACCCAGTACTTC. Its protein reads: CSASSGARETQYF. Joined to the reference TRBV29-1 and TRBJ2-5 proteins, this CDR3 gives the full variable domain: SAVISQKPSRDICQRGTSLTIQCQVDSQVTMMFWYRQQPGQSLTLIATANQGSEATYESGFVIDKFPISRPNLTFSTLTVSNMSPEDSSIYLCSASSGARETQYFGPGTRLLVL.